This T cell receptor (beta chain) was captured in a study of CD8+CD57+ T cells in acquired aplastic anemia. This clonotype was seen more than once but under ten times. The sequenced patients had an expansion of CD8+CD57+ cells seen by flow cytometry. Every patient had severe acquired aplastic anemia. Patients were untreated when blood was sampled. According to the study, genomic DNA was the template for TCR beta VDJ and CDR3 profiling. One entry per CDR3 protein results from TCRdb running MiXCR on the reads. Altogether 190,000 or so distinct CDR3 sequences are present, around 48% being singletons, with the ten largest covering under 2%. The clonotype comes from a human donor with aplastic anemia. The sequencing input was sorted CD4+, CD8+, or CD8+CD57+ T cells (not recorded which) from PBMCs.

This chain's CDR3 is CASSGQREETQYF. The CDR3, as DNA: TGTGCCAGCAGCGGACAGCGAGAAGAGACCCAGTACTTC. This chain links TRBV12-3 or TRBV12-4 with TRBJ2-5, with D perhaps TRBD1 (6 bases). The V and J ends lost 6 bases and 3 bases respectively, with 11 bases between them. The CDR3 consists of 13 residues.